The 7 T cell receptor beta chains given below trace back to one sample, sequenced in a study of blood T cell repertoires in COVID-19 (dated by TCRdb to about 2020). Libraries came from the immunoSEQ multiplex PCR assay. Not all clones reach the TCRdb copy of this immuneACCESS table, which keeps in-frame sequences only. Checked studies attribute under half of the gap to unresolved V genes and leave the rest unexplained. In this sample the table shows 200,000 or so clones, about 80% of which occur a single time. The top ten clones comprise approximately 7.2% of the sample. Sequences were obtained from peripheral blood. Every receptor here comes from a human donor with acute or convalescent COVID-19. The donor label of this sample is uncertain.

The J gene is TRBJ1-1, the V gene TRBV7-9, with D perhaps TRBD1 (5 bases). V was shortened by 1 base and J by 10 bases, with 16 bases between the two germline ends. CDR1 is SEHNR and CDR2 is FQNEAQ in the germline V gene (reference sequence). This CDR3 is built from 14 residues. The CDR3: CASSLEGPPMAAFF. CDR3 in DNA: TGTGCCAGCAGCTTAGAGGGGCCCCCCATGGCAGCTTTCTTT.

This chain joins TRBV24-1 and TRBJ2-5; D possibly corresponds to TRBD1 (5 bases). This CDR3 has 14 residues. V lost 5 bases, J lost 4 bases, and 13 bases lay in between. Germline CDR1 reads KGHDR; CDR2 reads SFDVKD. The CDR3 protein is CATSGDSLGETQYF. CDR3 bases: TGTGCCACCAGTGGCGACAGCCTCGGAGAGACCCAGTACTTC.

The chain links TRBV18 to TRBJ2-3; perhaps TRBD1 as D (6 bases). The V and J ends lost 3 bases and 4 bases respectively, with 11 bases between them. Per germline, CDR1 KGHSH and CDR2 LQKENI. This CDR3 region has 14 residues. The CDR3 reads CASSPSQGPDTQYF. Written as DNA, the CDR3 is TGTGCCAGCTCACCCTCGCAGGGGCCAGATACGCAGTATTTT.

This chain links TRBV29-1 with TRBJ1-1, with D possibly matching TRBD1 (6 bases). Trimming removed 7 bases at V and 5 bases at J, with 14 bases between. The CDR3 extends over 12 amino acids. Germline V gene data show CDR1 as SQVTM and CDR2 as ANQGSEA. CDR3: CSAGGGRTEAFF. In nucleotides, the CDR3 is TGCAGCGCGGGAGGGGGACGGACTGAAGCTTTCTTT.

This chain links TRBV28 with TRBJ1-5; possible D gene TRBD1, 5 bases. The CDR3 has 14 residues. V lost 7 bases, J lost 6 bases, and 16 bases lay in between. The germline gives CDR1 MDHEN, CDR2 SYDVKM. The CDR3 coding sequence is TGTGCCAGCATTACAGGCGGAGTGTTTCAGCCCCAGCATTTT. It specifies CASITGGVFQPQHF. Drawing the rest from reference TRBV28 and TRBJ1-5, the complete variable domain is DVKVTQSSRYLVKRTGEKVFLECVQDMDHENMFWYRQDPGLGLRLIYFSYDVKMKEKGDIPEGYSVSREKKERFSLILESASTNQTSMYLCASITGGVFQPQHFGDGTRLSIL.

This chain connects TRBV30 to TRBJ2-1; 8 nucleotides match TRBD2. J was trimmed by 8 bases and V by 3 bases; bases with no gene match: 9. Germline assignment: CDR1 GTSNPN and CDR2 SVGIG (reference sequence). CDR3 length: 14 residues. Here the CDR3 DNA reads TGTGCCTGGAGCAGGGCGGGAGGTTGGGATGAGCAGTTCTTC. Amino acids: CAWSRAGGWDEQFF.

The genes are TRBV25-1 and TRBJ2-2; weak D call: TRBD1 (6 bases). V was clipped by 4 bases and J by 0 bases, with 9 bases between them. Germline V gives CDR1 MGHDK, CDR2 SYGVNS. CDR3 length: 15 amino acids. CDR3 residues: CASSGPGANTGELFF. CDR3 coding DNA: TGTGCCAGCAGTGGACCAGGGGCGAACACCGGGGAGCTGTTTTTT. The entire variable domain, with the rest obtained from reference TRBV25-1 and TRBJ2-2, is as follows: EADIYQTPRYLVIGTGKKITLECSQTMGHDKMYWYQQDPGMELHLIHYSYGVNSTEKGDLSSESTVSRIRTEHFPLTLESARPSHTSQYLCASSGPGANTGELFFGEGSRLTVL.